This T cell receptor (beta chain) was sequenced for a study of T cell repertoires in cytomegalovirus infection. Overall study: The authors used CMV epitopes that were HLA-C-restricted (recently identified) and HLA-B-restricted (well studied).

Germline loops: CDR1 SGHVS, CDR2 FNYEAQ. This CDR3 comprises 20 residues. Trimming at V came to 1 base and at J to 1 base, leaving 10 bases not matched to a gene. This clonotype was detected many times. Its antigen is still unknown. Broader study findings: HLA-C-restricted, CMV-specific TCR beta clonotypes were dominant ex vivo.

Each CDR3 protein gets one entry after TCRdb re-called the reads with MiXCR. The repertoire holds approximately 310,000 distinct CDR3 sequences, with around 25% as singletons. The rearrangement uses TRBV7-6 and TRBJ2-5, with 15 nucleotides matching TRBD2. Specimen: cultured PBMCs, collected from culture after CMV antigen stimulation. This TCR was sampled from a human donor in good health (CMV status not recorded). Some clones in this sample may be carry-over from other donors' samples. The CDR3 is CASSLGYPGTSGGSQETQYF. Here the CDR3 DNA reads TGTGCCAGCAGCTTAGGGTACCCTGGGACTAGCGGGGGGTCCCAAGAGACCCAGTACTTC.